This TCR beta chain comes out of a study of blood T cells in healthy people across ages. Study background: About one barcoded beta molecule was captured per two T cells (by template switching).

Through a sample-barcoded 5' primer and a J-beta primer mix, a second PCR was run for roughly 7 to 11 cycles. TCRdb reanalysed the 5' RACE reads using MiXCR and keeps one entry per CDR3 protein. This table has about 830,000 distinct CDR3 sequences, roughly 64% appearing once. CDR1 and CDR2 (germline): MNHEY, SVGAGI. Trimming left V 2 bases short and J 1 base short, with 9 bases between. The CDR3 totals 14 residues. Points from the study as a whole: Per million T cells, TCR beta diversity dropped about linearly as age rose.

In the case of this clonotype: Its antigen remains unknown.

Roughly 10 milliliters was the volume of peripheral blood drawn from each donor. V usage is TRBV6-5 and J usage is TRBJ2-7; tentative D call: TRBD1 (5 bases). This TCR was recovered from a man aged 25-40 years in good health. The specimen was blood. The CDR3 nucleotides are TGTGCCAGCAGTTACGGGGCGAATTCCTACGAGCAGTACTTC. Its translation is CASSYGANSYEQYF.